Following are 22 T cell receptor beta chains from one sample sequenced in a study of blood T cells in healthy people across ages. Alongside a J-beta primer mix, a sample-barcoded 5' primer served in a second PCR lasting roughly 7 to 11 cycles. TCRdb called the 5' RACE reads again in MiXCR, with one record for every CDR3 protein. This sample yields about 780,000 distinct CDR3 sequences, of which 35% to 50% are seen a single time; around 18% belongs to the top ten. Material: blood. These receptors were collected from an elderly man in good health.

This clonotype has a handful of counts. A much larger clone lies a single base off, so this may be a read error. J is TRBJ2-5 and V is TRBV5-6; D is unclear. V was cut by 4 bases and J by 11 bases, with 27 bases left in between. The CDR3 runs to 16 residues. Germline V gene sequence: CDR1 SGHDT, CDR2 YYEEEE. CDR3 region: CASSALDFGFSNEQYF. Written as DNA, the CDR3 is TGTGCCAGCAGCGCCTTAGACTTCGGGTTCAGCAATGAGCAGTACTTC.

In DNA, the CDR3 is TGTGCCAGCAGCCGTAAGGGGGGCCAGGGCGAGCAGTACTTC. Translated, it gives CASSRKGGQGEQYF. The gene calls are TRBV28 and TRBJ2-5; D is perhaps TRBD1 or TRBD2 (6 bases each). Gene TRBJ2-7 matches the end of the DNA better, so the J call may be wrong. The CDR3 is made up of 14 amino acids. CDR1 and CDR2 (germline): MDHEN, SYDVKM.

The chain carries TRBV20-1 and TRBJ2-3; 10 bases align to TRBD2. The CDR3 has 15 amino acids. Germline CDR1 and CDR2: DFQATT and SNEGSKA (reference sequence). V was clipped by 0 bases and J by 3 bases; unmatched bases: 3. The CDR3 region is CSAREPSGRTDTQYF. The CDR3 DNA reads as TGCAGTGCTAGAGAGCCTAGCGGGAGAACAGATACGCAGTATTTT.

This clonotype was found a few times. The V and J genes are TRBV5-4 and TRBJ1-2; unclear D gene. The CDR3 runs 14 residues. V lost 4 bases and J 4 bases, leaving 14 bases between the germline ends. The germline V gene encodes CDR1 SGHNT and CDR2 YYREEE (reference sequence). CDR3 sequence reads: CASSTSWPRYGYTF. The CDR3 nucleotides read TGTGCCAGCAGCACCTCTTGGCCACGCTATGGCTACACCTTC.

The rearrangement uses TRBV30 and TRBJ2-4; D not certain. Germline V gives CDR1 GTSNPN, CDR2 SVGIG (reference sequence). The CDR3 has 12 residues. The V end was cut by 2 bases, the J end by 4 bases, with 6 bases between. CDR3 sequence (DNA): TGTGCCTGGAGTACCGAGAAAAACATTCAGTACTTC. Protein product: CAWSTEKNIQYF.

In its sample, this clonotype was seen many times. This chain uses TRBV29-1 with TRBJ2-5; the D gene is possibly TRBD1 (5 bases). V lost 6 bases and J lost 2, with 16 bases in between. Germline lookup yields CDR1 SQVTM and CDR2 ANQGSEA. The CDR3 contains 14 residues. In DNA, the CDR3 is TGCAGCGTACCTGGCGCTGGGGCACAAGAGACCCAGTACTTC. Translated: CSVPGAGAQETQYF.

CDR3 DNA sequence: TGTGCCAGCAGCGCCCCGGGGACCTACAATGAGCAGTACTTC. Translation gives CASSAPGTYNEQYF. This sequence joins TRBV7-3 and TRBJ2-7; D is tentatively TRBD1 or TRBD2 (5 bases each). Trimming removed 5 bases from V and 7 bases from J, with 18 bases in between. The V gene's germline CDR1 is SGHTA and CDR2 FQGTGA. The CDR3 has 14 amino acids.

The chain carries TRBV28 and TRBJ2-5; D gene uncertain. TRBJ2-7 explains the end of the DNA better; the J call may be wrong. Germline V gene data show CDR1 as MDHEN and CDR2 as SYDVKM. The CDR3 extends over 13 amino acids. CDR3 residues: CASSPLISREQYF. For the CDR3, the DNA is TGTGCCAGCAGTCCCCTCATATCCCGCGAGCAGTACTTC.

V is TRBV28 and J is TRBJ1-5; D ambiguous. The CDR3 runs to 13 residues. The V and J ends lost 5 bases and 6 bases respectively, with 11 bases between them. CDR1 is MDHEN, CDR2 SYDVKM, per germline. As DNA, the CDR3 is TGTGCCAGCAGTCGTCAACTAAGTCAGCCCCAGCATTTT. Protein product: CASSRQLSQPQHF.

The rearrangement uses TRBV12-3 or TRBV12-4 and TRBJ1-2, with TRBD1 as a possible D gene (6 bases). The CDR3 runs 13 residues. The ends were cut back, 6 bases at V and 8 bases at J, with 16 bases in the middle. CDR3 nucleotide sequence: TGTGCCAGCAGCCCAGACAGGACTCGAGGCTACACCTTC. It yields the protein CASSPDRTRGYTF.

The V call is TRBV9, the J call TRBJ2-3; no reliable D call. V was cut by 3 bases and J by 4 bases, with 18 bases left in between. This CDR3 is built from 16 residues. The germline gives CDR1 SGDLS, CDR2 YYNGEE. The DNA of the CDR3 is TGTGCCAGCAGCGAAACTTTGCTCCCTCAGGCAGATACGCAGTATTTT. This codes for CASSETLLPQADTQYF.

The table lists this clonotype with many counts. V gene TRBV4-2 combines with J gene TRBJ2-7; TRBD1 agrees at 10 bases. Trimming cost V 3 bases and J 4 bases; bases outside gene matches: 6. CDR3 length equals 15 residues. Germline CDR1 LGHNA, CDR2 YNFKEQ. The CDR3 DNA follows: TGTGCCAGCAGCCACCGACAGGGGGCAAGGTACGAGCAGTACTTC. Amino acid sequence: CASSHRQGARYEQYF.

The V and J genes are TRBV7-2 and TRBJ2-7, with TRBD2 matching over 10 bases. The V and J ends lost 2 bases and 7 bases, in that order; junction bases with no gene match: 8. The CDR3 is 15 residues long. CDR1 is SGHTA and CDR2 is FQGNSA in the germline V gene. The DNA of the CDR3 is TGTGCCAGCAGCTTACAAAGCGGGAGGGCCGATGAGCAGTACTTC. Amino acid sequence: CASSLQSGRADEQYF.

This chain connects TRBV20-1 to TRBJ2-1; 10 positions match TRBD1. Germline trimming cut 5 bases from V and 9 bases from J; bases unmatched to any gene: 10. There are 14 residues in the CDR3. Germline V lookup: CDR1 DFQATT, CDR2 SNEGSKA (reference sequence). The CDR3 sequence is CSAEGQGPSPEQFF. Here the CDR3 DNA reads TGCAGTGCTGAGGGACAGGGGCCGTCTCCTGAGCAGTTCTTC.

This chain joins TRBV2 and TRBJ1-5; D is unresolved. The V end was cut by 4 bases, the J end by 0 bases, with 10 bases between. The V gene's germline CDR1 is SNHLY and CDR2 FYNNEI. This CDR3 has 15 residues. CDR3 bases: TGTGCCAGCAGTGCGAGGGAATCTAGCAATCAGCCCCAGCATTTT. Amino acid sequence: CASSARESSNQPQHF.

This rearrangement joins TRBV4-3 to TRBJ2-1; no definite D call. Between the trimmed V and J ends, which lost 0 bases and 12 bases, there was a span of 15 bases. Germline values: CDR1 LGHNA, CDR2 YSLEER. CDR3 length: 14 residues. The DNA of the CDR3 is TGCGCCAGCAGCCAAGATCGGGCAGTTGGCCGGCAGTTCTTC. Its protein product is CASSQDRAVGRQFF.

There are many counts of this clonotype. The chain links TRBV11-3 to TRBJ2-1, with D maybe TRBD2 (5 bases). Germline V gene lookup returns CDR1 SGHNT and CDR2 YENEEA. The CDR3 extends over 17 amino acids. Trimming pared 3 bases from V and 9 bases from J, leaving 24 bases between. The CDR3: CASSLNQVFPGSTEQFF. The CDR3 DNA reads as TGTGCCAGCAGCTTGAACCAGGTATTCCCGGGGTCAACTGAGCAGTTCTTC.

This clonotype was found many times. This may stem from a read error, because a much larger clone lies one nucleotide away. V is TRBV4-3 and J is TRBJ2-7; 12 bases match TRBD2. Losses at the gene ends were 4 bases for V and 7 bases for J; bases not matched to a gene: 14. Germline CDR1 is LGHNA and CDR2 is YSLEER. The CDR3 runs to 17 residues. The CDR3 here is CASSPNWTSGTNNEQYF. The CDR3, as DNA: TGCGCCAGCAGCCCTAATTGGACTAGCGGGACTAACAATGAGCAGTACTTC.

V and J are TRBV30 and TRBJ1-5, with D uncertain. This CDR3 is built from 13 residues. Trimming pared 5 bases from V and 3 bases from J, leaving 11 bases between. Germline lookup yields CDR1 GTSNPN and CDR2 SVGIG (reference sequence). CDR3 in DNA: TGTGCCTGGGATCGGGGAGTCAATCAGCCCCAGCATTTT. Translation: CAWDRGVNQPQHF. The full variable domain, its missing parts supplied by reference TRBV30 and TRBJ1-5, is SQTIHQWPATLVQPVGSPLSLECTVEGTSNPNLYWYRQAAGRGLQLLFYSVGIGQISSEVPQNLSASRPQDRQFILSSKKLLLSDSGFYLCAWDRGVNQPQHFGDGTRLSIL.

The chain has TRBV7-6 and TRBJ2-1, with 12 bases identical to TRBD2. After removal of 4 bases from V and 9 bases from J, the junction contained 10 bases not matched to a gene. This CDR3 is 16 amino acids long. Per germline, CDR1 SGHVS and CDR2 FNYEAQ. The CDR3 reads CASSSRLAGDSSEQFF. As DNA, the CDR3 is TGTGCCAGCAGCTCAAGACTAGCGGGAGACTCTTCTGAGCAGTTCTTC. Complete variable domain (other parts from reference TRBV7-6 and TRBJ2-1): GAGVSQSPRYKVTKRGQDVALRCDPISGHVSLYWYRQALGQGPEFLTYFNYEAQQDKSGLPNDRFSAERPEGSISTLTIQRTEQRDSAMYRCASSSRLAGDSSEQFFGPGTRLTVL.

J is TRBJ2-4 and V is TRBV5-1, with TRBD2 as a possible D gene (7 bases). Per germline, CDR1 SGHRS and CDR2 YFSETQ. The CDR3 consists of 15 residues. Trimming cost V 5 bases and J 2 bases, with 14 bases left between them. The CDR3 spells CASRGGDPTKNIQYF. CDR3 DNA sequence: TGCGCCAGCAGAGGGGGGGATCCTACCAAAAACATTCAGTACTTC. Full variable domain (rest looked up from reference TRBV5-1 and TRBJ2-4): KAGVTQTPRYLIKTRGQQVTLSCSPISGHRSVSWYQQTPGQGLQFLFEYFSETQRNKGNFPGRFSGRQFSNSRSEMNVSTLELGDSALYLCASRGGDPTKNIQYFGAGTRLSVL.

The chain combines TRBV3-1 with TRBJ2-4; 9 bases align to TRBD1. The J call is in doubt because the DNA end fits TRBJ2-7 better. CDR1 and CDR2 from the germline V gene are LGHDT and YNNKEL (reference sequence). The CDR3 is made up of 14 amino acids. CDR3 nucleotide sequence: TGTGCCAGCAGCCGAGCGGGACAGGGTTTCGAGCAGTACTTC. Protein: CASSRAGQGFEQYF.